A single sample is the source of the 7 T cell receptor beta chains below, sequenced in a study of beta chain features in type 1 diabetes. TCRB transcripts that were expressed got sequenced, as all of the isolated RNA had been reverse transcribed. Repertoires were generated with immunoSEQ multiplex PCR, while TCRdb's copy carries only in-frame clones and drops some. The data hold around 150,000 clones, with approximately 8.1% observed a single time. The sequencing sample was made of central memory CD4+ T cells from blood. These receptors originate from a man aged 18 to 29 in good health.

The chain is built from TRBV6-1 and TRBJ2-7; 8 bases match TRBD1. CDR3 length: 14 residues. From germline, CDR1 is MNHNS and CDR2 SASEGT. The ends lost 6 bases at V and 3 bases at J; junction bases unmatched: 7. The CDR3 is CASRFRDRFYEQYF. The CDR3 DNA sequence: TGTGCCAGCAGGTTCCGGGACAGGTTCTACGAGCAGTACTTC.

This chain links TRBV27 with TRBJ1-5; D perhaps matches TRBD1 (6 bases). V was cut by 5 bases and J by 6 bases, with 14 bases left in between. The V gene's germline CDR1 is MNHEY and CDR2 SMNVEV (reference sequence). The CDR3 runs 14 residues. The CDR3 protein is CASSPRGAPQPQHF. CDR3 DNA: TGTGCCAGCAGTCCACGGGGGGCCCCTCAGCCCCAGCATTTT.

This clone was observed a handful of times. CDR3 sequence reads: CASSKGLARETQYF. The CDR3 DNA sequence: TGTGCCAGCAGCAAAGGGCTAGCAAGAGAGACCCAGTACTTC. The rearrangement uses TRBV21-1 and TRBJ2-5; the DNA was not compared with TRBD2, the D call given in the table. TRBV21-1 is noted as a pseudogene. The CDR3 has 14 amino acids.

Only a few counts were recorded for this clone. The chain recombines TRBV6-5 with TRBJ2-1; D is possibly TRBD1 (6 bases). The ends were cut back, 0 bases at V and 8 bases at J, with 17 bases in the middle. The germline V gene has CDR1 MNHEY and CDR2 SVGAGI. CDR3 size: 16 residues. The CDR3: CASSYSNGGLGDEQFF. The CDR3 region has the DNA TGTGCCAGCAGTTACTCGAATGGGGGCCTTGGGGATGAGCAGTTCTTC.

This clone was observed many times. The chain recombines TRBV28 with TRBJ1-2, with TRBD1 as a possible D gene (5 bases). CDR1 MDHEN and CDR2 SYDVKM come from the germline V gene. This CDR3 is 12 amino acids long. Deletions cut 4 bases from V and 5 bases from J, with 8 bases between. CDR3 sequence reads: CASSSGQYGYTF. CDR3 DNA: TGTGCCAGCAGTTCAGGACAATATGGCTACACCTTC.

In this sample, this clone turned up a few times. The CDR3 DNA reads TGTGCCAGCAGTTACCTGGGGGCTGAAGAGACCCAGTACTTC. Its translation is CASSYLGAEETQYF. This chain connects TRBV6-5 to TRBJ2-5; a weak D match, TRBD1 (6 bases). Germline-derived CDR1 and CDR2 are MNHEY and SVGAGI. V dropped 2 bases and J dropped 3 bases, with 10 bases sitting between them. The CDR3 has 14 residues.

CDR3 loop: CAVHYEQYF. The CDR3 bases are TGTGCCGTTCACTACGAGCAGTACTTC. The chain is built from TRBV5-6 and TRBJ2-7; no clear D. V lost 10 bases to trimming and J lost 3 bases, with 5 bases between them. The germline gives CDR1 SGHDT, CDR2 YYEEEE. CDR3 length: 9 amino acids.